The T cell receptor beta chain under discussion was sequenced for a study of early T cells in non-severe SARS-CoV-2 infection. TCRdb reprocessed the 5' RACE reads via MiXCR and lists one record per CDR3 protein. The sample has 100,000 to 150,000 distinct CDR3 sequences, approximately 15% seen once. This clonotype has just a few counts. The sequence derives from an adult who was a healthcare worker with PCR-confirmed SARS-CoV-2 infection or an uninfected control (not recorded which). Specimen: whole blood.

This CDR3 reads CASSLHRDNEQYF. CDR3 nucleotides: TGTGCCAGCAGCTTACACAGGGATAACGAGCAGTACTTC. The gene calls are TRBV7-3 and TRBJ2-7, with D possibly being TRBD1 (6 bases). Trimming stripped 2 bases from V and 5 bases from J, with 10 bases between. The CDR3 spans 13 residues. CDR1 is SGHTA and CDR2 is FQGTGA in the germline V gene.